Sequencing of this T cell receptor beta chain was carried out in a study of chronic HIV infection and antiretroviral therapy. TCRdb called the 5' RACE reads again in MiXCR, with one record for every CDR3 protein. This sample has about 31,000 distinct CDR3 sequences, with more than 7.5% found just once. This clonotype was seen at least ten times. The CDR3 consists of 15 residues. V dropped 3 bases and J dropped 2 bases, with 11 bases sitting between them. CDR1 SNHLY and CDR2 FYNNEI come from the germline V gene. V usage is TRBV2 and J usage is TRBJ2-1, with D uncertain. The receptor comes from an adult who had HIV and had not received antiretroviral therapy, or was an uninfected healthy control (not recorded which). Sequencing was done on a sample of peripheral blood. CDR3 bases: TGTGCCAGCAGTGATCAGGAGAACCCCTACAATGAGCAGTTCTTC. Translated, it gives CASSDQENPYNEQFF.